There are a few counts of the clone carrying this T cell receptor (beta chain). Its target is unknown. The source of the sample is a study of early T cells in non-severe SARS-CoV-2 infection. Looking at the study overall: Unsorted whole blood bulk RNA was sequenced, with unpaired chains.

The CDR3 is made up of 18 amino acids. The germline CDR1 and CDR2 sequences are WNHNN and SYGVQD (reference sequence). With V trimmed by 0 bases and J by 2 bases, 8 bases remained unmatched. Study conclusions and caveats: Matching results from VDJdb favored anti-spike CD8 responses, leaving private and CD4 specificities undetected.

Unique molecular identifiers tagged individual cDNA molecules. In TCRdb, the 5' RACE reads were re-called with MiXCR into one record per CDR3 protein. The sample records tens of thousands of distinct CDR3 sequences, 11% being singletons. The chain has TRBV10-1 and TRBJ2-1; 9 bases line up with TRBD2. The sequencing here drew on whole blood, taken at baseline. The sequence derives from an adult who was a healthcare worker with PCR-confirmed SARS-CoV-2 infection or an uninfected control (not recorded which). As DNA, the CDR3 is TGCGCCAGCAGTGAGTCGAGGCTAGCGGGGAAGGCCTACAATGAGCAGTTCTTC. Translation gives CASSESRLAGKAYNEQFF.